What follows are 26 T cell receptor beta chains derived from one specimen sequenced in a study of radiotherapy plus CTLA-4 blockade in lung cancer. Data came from immunoSEQ multiplex PCR; TCRdb stores just in-frame clones and leaves some out. The table has more than 55,000 clones, around four fifths seen once. The source material was peripheral blood, sampled from a patient treated with radiotherapy plus ipilimumab. The origin of the receptors is a human donor with non-small cell lung cancer whose response to radiotherapy plus ipilimumab could not be evaluated.

This chain joins TRBV6-6 and TRBJ1-4, with TRBD1 matching 7 bases. Germline CDR1 and CDR2: MNHNY and SVGAGI (reference sequence). The CDR3 runs to 16 residues. Trimming removed 10 bases from V and 5 bases from J; junction bases left unmatched: 16. The CDR3 DNA is TGTGCCAACCCTAACGAAATCGGGACAGCAAATGAAAAACTGTTTTTT. Its translation is CANPNEIGTANEKLFF.

V and J are TRBV6-1 and TRBJ2-5; tentative D call: TRBD1 (5 bases). Germline V gene lookup returns CDR1 MNHNS and CDR2 SASEGT. This CDR3 has 15 amino acids. Between the trimmed V and J ends, which lost 6 bases and 1 base, there was a span of 15 bases. The CDR3 DNA follows: TGTGCCAGCAGACCCACGACAGTTATCCAAGAGACCCAGTACTTC. It encodes CASRPTTVIQETQYF.

This chain connects TRBV29-1 to TRBJ2-1; maybe TRBD1 (6 bases). Germline assignment: CDR1 SQVTM and CDR2 ANQGSEA. There are 14 residues in the CDR3. Deletions cut 0 bases from V and 4 bases from J, with 10 bases between. CDR3: CSVEEGAVYNEQFF. As DNA, the CDR3 is TGCAGCGTTGAAGAGGGGGCCGTATACAATGAGCAGTTCTTC.

The chain has TRBV29-1 and TRBJ1-2, with D unclear. Trimming removed 5 bases at V and 14 bases at J, with 18 bases between. Per the germline V gene, CDR1 is SQVTM and CDR2 is ANQGSEA. This CDR3 is 11 amino acids long. CDR3: CSVPGRAGGTF. CDR3 bases: TGCAGCGTTCCGGGGAGGGCAGGCGGAACCTTC. Full variable domain (outside the CDR3, taken from reference TRBV29-1 and TRBJ1-2): SAVISQKPSRDICQRGTSLTIQCQVDSQVTMMFWYRQQPGQSLTLIATANQGSEATYESGFVIDKFPISRPNLTFSTLTVSNMSPEDSSIYLCSVPGRAGGTFGSGTRLTVV.

The CDR3 reads CASSPTGAKWNEQFF. CDR3 in DNA: TGTGCCAGCAGCCCCACCGGAGCGAAGTGGAATGAGCAGTTCTTC. The V gene is TRBV5-6, the J gene TRBJ2-1; D uncertain. CDR1 and CDR2 from the germline V gene are SGHDT and YYEEEE. There are 15 residues in the CDR3. V lost 4 bases and J 7 bases, leaving 18 bases between the germline ends.

This clone was seen a few times. This chain connects TRBV7-9 to TRBJ1-1, with D unclear. Per germline, CDR1 SEHNR and CDR2 FQNEAQ (reference sequence). V lost 1 base, J lost 1 base, and 7 bases lay in between. The CDR3 totals 14 residues. CDR3 nucleotides: TGTGCCAGCAGCTTAGGGCCAGGGAACACTGAAGCTTTCTTT. Amino acids: CASSLGPGNTEAFF.

V and J are TRBV6-6 and TRBJ2-5; TRBD2 is a possible D gene (6 bases). The CDR3 covers 16 residues. Germline CDR1 MNHNY, CDR2 SVGAGI (reference sequence). Trimming took off 2 bases at V and 3 bases at J, with 16 bases between the two ends. This CDR3 reads CASSYQYVRGEETQYF. The CDR3 bases are TGTGCCAGCAGTTACCAGTATGTGCGGGGAGAAGAGACCCAGTACTTC.

The chain couples TRBV18 to TRBJ2-3; unclear D gene. The CDR3 runs to 12 residues. Looked up from germline, CDR1 is KGHSH and CDR2 is LQKENI. Between the trimmed V and J ends, which lost 3 bases and 2 bases, there was a span of 3 bases. For the CDR3, the DNA is TGTGCCAGCTCACCCTCCACAGATACGCAGTATTTT. This gives the protein CASSPSTDTQYF. Full variable domain (remainder filled in from reference TRBV18 and TRBJ2-3): NAGVMQNPRHLVRRRGQEARLRCSPMKGHSHVYWYRQLPEEGLKFMVYLQKENIIDESGMPKERFSAEFPKEGPSILRIQQVVRGDSAAYFCASSPSTDTQYFGPGTRLTVL.

The J gene is TRBJ2-5, the V gene TRBV5-1; the D gene is possibly TRBD2 (6 bases). Trimming left V 2 bases short and J 5 bases short, with 22 bases between. Germline V gene data show CDR1 as SGHRS and CDR2 as YFSETQ. The CDR3 loop spans 17 amino acids. The CDR3 nucleotides read TGCGCCAGCAGCTTTGGAGGCGGGGCAGGGAGCGCGGAGACCCAGTACTTC. Translation: CASSFGGGAGSAETQYF.

The CDR3 DNA follows: TGTGCCAGCAGCCCAAGGGGTACACCACAAGAGACCCAGTACTTC. Translation gives CASSPRGTPQETQYF. V gene TRBV11-3 combines with J gene TRBJ2-5, with a possible D match to TRBD1 (5 bases). The CDR3 contains 15 residues. Germline V gene data show CDR1 as SGHNT and CDR2 as YENEEA. With 5 bases removed from V and 2 bases from J, the gap between germline ends came to 15 bases.

This chain joins TRBV28 and TRBJ1-2, with 7 bases fitting TRBD1. Germline V gene data show CDR1 as MDHEN and CDR2 as SYDVKM. The CDR3 is made up of 16 amino acids. J was trimmed by 5 bases and V by 5 bases; bases with no gene match: 14. CDR3 region: CASSQGDTTGRYGYTF. CDR3 DNA sequence: TGTGCCAGCAGTCAGGGGGATACGACAGGGAGGTATGGCTACACCTTC.

The chain employs TRBV15 and TRBJ1-1, with 8 bases that match TRBD1. CDR1 and CDR2 from the germline V gene are LNHNV and YYDKDF (reference sequence). CDR3 length: 14 amino acids. V gave up 7 bases and J gave up 3 bases; unmatched junction bases: 7. CDR3 sequence: CATKLTGADTEAFF. The CDR3, as DNA: TGTGCCACCAAACTGACAGGGGCGGACACTGAAGCTTTCTTT.

The CDR3 region is CASSLNPGSTYEQYF. As DNA, the CDR3 is TGTGCCAGCAGCTTAAATCCGGGGTCCACCTACGAGCAGTACTTC. The V gene is TRBV7-2, the J gene TRBJ2-7; the D gene is possibly TRBD2 (5 bases). With 2 bases removed from V and 2 bases from J, the gap between germline ends came to 13 bases. Germline-derived CDR1 and CDR2 are SGHTA and FQGNSA. This CDR3 contains 15 residues. Based on the CDR3 plus reference TRBV7-2 and TRBJ2-7, the full variable domain is GAGVSQSPSNKVTEKGKDVELRCDPISGHTALYWYRQSLGQGLEFLIYFQGNSAPDKSGLPSDRFSAERTGGSVSTLTIQRTQQEDSAVYLCASSLNPGSTYEQYFGPGTRLTVT.

Comment on this clone: Other nucleotide sequences from this sample produce the same CDR3. The V and J genes are TRBV5-1 and TRBJ2-1; weak D call: TRBD2 (5 bases). This CDR3 spans 15 amino acids. Trimming took off 0 bases at V and 0 bases at J, with 7 bases between the two ends. Germline assignment: CDR1 SGHRS and CDR2 YFSETQ. The CDR3 loop reads CASSLAAGSYNEQFF. In DNA, the CDR3 is TGCGCCAGCAGCTTGGCGGCGGGCTCCTACAATGAGCAGTTCTTC.

This chain connects TRBV6-4 to TRBJ2-2, with D possibly matching TRBD1 (6 bases). This CDR3 has 14 residues. Trimming stripped 6 bases from V and 4 bases from J, with 12 bases between. Per germline, CDR1 MRHNA and CDR2 SNTAGT. The DNA of the CDR3 is TGTGCCAGCAGCGACCTCAGGGGCACCGGGGAGCTGTTTTTT. It encodes CASSDLRGTGELFF.

The V and J genes are TRBV6-5 and TRBJ1-1; 8 bases are a match to TRBD1. V was pared by 4 bases and J by 6 bases, with 10 bases of the junction left unmatched. The length of the CDR3 is 15 residues. Germline loops: CDR1 MNHEY, CDR2 SVGAGI. The CDR3 sequence is CASSSRQGKIAEAFF. The CDR3 nucleotides read TGTGCCAGCAGTTCGCGACAGGGGAAGATAGCTGAAGCTTTCTTT.

This clone was counted a single time. The gene calls are TRBV18 and TRBJ1-2; 7 nucleotides align to TRBD1. Germline V gives CDR1 KGHSH, CDR2 LQKENI. The CDR3 length is 15 residues. After removal of 5 bases from V and 8 bases from J, the junction contained 14 bases not matched to a gene. CDR3 DNA: TGTGCCAGCTCAACAGTCGTCGGGACAGATCAGGGCTACACCTTC. Translating it yields CASSTVVGTDQGYTF.

This clone was recorded only once. The genes are TRBV4-1 and TRBJ2-1, with no clear D. Trimming took off 5 bases at V and 7 bases at J, with 9 bases between the two ends. Germline V gives CDR1 MGHRA, CDR2 YSYEKL. The CDR3 spans 12 residues. CDR3 region: CASSSITNEQFF. The CDR3, as DNA: TGCGCCAGCAGCTCCATTACAAATGAGCAGTTCTTC.

V is TRBV6-5 and J is TRBJ2-1; TRBD1 agrees at 9 bases. This CDR3 has 16 amino acids. After removal of 4 bases from V and 2 bases from J, the junction contained 6 bases not matched to a gene. The V gene's germline CDR1 is MNHEY and CDR2 SVGAGI. CDR3 residues: CASSSGQGPPYNEQFF. CDR3 coding DNA: TGTGCCAGCAGTTCGGGACAGGGTCCCCCCTACAATGAGCAGTTCTTC.

The chain links TRBV4-3 to TRBJ2-7; D is possibly TRBD2 (5 bases). V lost 1 base and J lost 3, with 10 bases in between. This CDR3 has 14 residues. In germline, CDR1 is LGHNA, CDR2 YSLEER. The CDR3 reads CASSQGSGLYEQYF. The CDR3 DNA reads TGCGCCAGCAGCCAAGGAAGCGGTCTCTACGAGCAGTACTTC.

The chain has TRBV7-2 and TRBJ2-3; no clear D. The CDR3 spans 15 residues. The germline V gene encodes CDR1 SGHTA and CDR2 FQGNSA. V shed 6 bases and J shed 0 bases, with 13 bases lying between them. Here the CDR3 reads CASSVVPISTDTQYF. CDR3 bases: TGTGCCAGCAGTGTAGTGCCCATTAGCACAGATACGCAGTATTTT. Together with reference TRBV7-2 and TRBJ2-3, the CDR3 gives the full variable domain: GAGVSQSPSNKVTEKGKDVELRCDPISGHTALYWYRQSLGQGLEFLIYFQGNSAPDKSGLPSDRFSAERTGGSVSTLTIQRTQQEDSAVYLCASSVVPISTDTQYFGPGTRLTVL.

J is TRBJ2-1 and V is TRBV7-9, with TRBD2 matching over 9 bases. This CDR3 has 14 amino acids. Per germline, CDR1 SEHNR and CDR2 FQNEAQ (reference sequence). Trimming took 3 bases from V and 8 from J; bases not matched to a gene: 5. The DNA of the CDR3 is TGTGCCAGCAGCTTGAGCGGGGGGACATATGAGCAGTTCTTC. Protein: CASSLSGGTYEQFF.

As DNA, the CDR3 is TGTGCCAGCAGCTTGGATGCGGGTCAGATGAACACTGAAGCTTTCTTT. Protein: CASSLDAGQMNTEAFF. This sequence joins TRBV5-4 and TRBJ1-1, with unresolved D. CDR3 length: 16 amino acids. From germline, CDR1 is SGHNT and CDR2 YYREEE (reference sequence). V was cut by 0 bases and J by 0 bases, with 12 bases left in between.

DNA of the CDR3: TGTGCCACCAGCAGAGAACATGGTCAGCCCCAGCATTTT. It translates to CATSREHGQPQHF. The J gene is TRBJ1-5, the V gene TRBV15; D unclear. This CDR3 comprises 13 residues. V shed 0 bases and J shed 6 bases, with 6 bases lying between them. Looked up from germline, CDR1 is LNHNV and CDR2 is YYDKDF (reference sequence).

The chain employs TRBV6-5 and TRBJ1-2, with 9 bases lining up with TRBD1. CDR1 and CDR2 (germline): MNHEY, SVGAGI. This CDR3 spans 16 amino acids. V was clipped by 2 bases and J by 4 bases; unmatched bases: 8. The CDR3 DNA is TGTGCCAGCAGTTACGCTCCGGGACAGGGAGGCTATGGCTACACCTTC. Its protein is CASSYAPGQGGYGYTF.

Notes on this clone: Other DNA sequences of this sample code for an identical CDR3. This chain connects TRBV18 to TRBJ1-1; 8 nucleotides agree with TRBD1. This CDR3 has 13 amino acids. Losses at the gene ends were 3 bases for V and 3 bases for J; bases not matched to a gene: 0. Per germline, CDR1 KGHSH and CDR2 LQKENI. CDR3 sequence (DNA): TGTGCCAGCTCACCGGGACAGGACACTGAAGCTTTCTTT. Protein: CASSPGQDTEAFF. Looking up the rest from reference TRBV18 and TRBJ1-1 gives the full variable domain: NAGVMQNPRHLVRRRGQEARLRCSPMKGHSHVYWYRQLPEEGLKFMVYLQKENIIDESGMPKERFSAEFPKEGPSILRIQQVVRGDSAAYFCASSPGQDTEAFFGQGTRLTVV.